This is a list of T cell receptor beta chains from one sample in a study of T cells in Graves' hyperthyroidism and ophthalmopathy. TCRdb fed the multiplex PCR reads into MiXCR, producing one record per CDR3 protein. The sample gives about 380,000 distinct CDR3 sequences, more than 11% of which show up once; approximately 10% is in the top ten. Sequencing was performed on blood. The receptors were gathered from a woman aged 55-70 years with Graves' hyperthyroidism. The CDR3 runs from the conserved cysteine through the conserved F or W.

V gene: TRBV12-3/TRBV12-4; J gene: TRBJ2-7; CDR3 length: 16; CDR3 protein: CASSQRTSGRLYEQYF
V gene: TRBV24-1; J gene: TRBJ2-1; CDR3 length: 16; CDR3 protein: CATSPSGVSSYNEQFF
V gene: TRBV7-9; J gene: TRBJ1-2; CDR3 length: 16; CDR3 protein: CASSLEYRDSNYGYTF
V gene: TRBV10-1; J gene: TRBJ2-7; CDR3 length: 13; CDR3 protein: CASSEGTTYEQYF
V gene: TRBV24-1; J gene: TRBJ2-1; CDR3 length: 14; CDR3 protein: CATRASGTFDEQFF
V gene: TRBV5-1; J gene: TRBJ1-2; CDR3 length: 16; CDR3 protein: CASSLDGQPANYGYTF
V gene: TRBV27; J gene: TRBJ2-1; CDR3 length: 15; CDR3 protein: CASSLTLAGIDEQFF
V gene: TRBV20-1; J gene: TRBJ2-1; CDR3 length: 16; CDR3 protein: CSASRGLAGVVTEQFF
V gene: TRBV20-1; J gene: TRBJ2-5; CDR3 length: 14; CDR3 protein: CSAPIQGSQETQYF
V gene: TRBV20-1; J gene: TRBJ2-7; CDR3 length: 13; CDR3 protein: CSARAGAYYEQYF
V gene: TRBV2; J gene: TRBJ2-1; CDR3 length: 16; CDR3 protein: CASLPWGMELVNEQFF
V gene: TRBV6-1; J gene: TRBJ2-5; CDR3 length: 13; CDR3 protein: CASSTVYQETQYF
V gene: TRBV11-2; J gene: TRBJ2-1; CDR3 length: 13; CDR3 protein: CASSLSPGGEQFF
V gene: TRBV10-3; J gene: TRBJ1-1; CDR3 length: 12; CDR3 protein: CAIMGGRSEAFF
V gene: TRBV12-3/TRBV12-4; J gene: TRBJ1-5; CDR3 length: 14; CDR3 protein: CASSLKRGGQPQRF
V gene: TRBV10-3; J gene: TRBJ2-1; CDR3 length: 13; CDR3 protein: CAISESTGSGQFF
V gene: TRBV19; J gene: TRBJ1-1; CDR3 length: 16; CDR3 protein: CASSTSRGSIATEAFF
V gene: TRBV27; J gene: TRBJ2-7; CDR3 length: 14; CDR3 protein: CASAPGQDDYEQYF
V gene: TRBV10-3; J gene: TRBJ2-2; CDR3 length: 18; CDR3 protein: CAISGTSGSGRHTGELFF
V gene: TRBV7-9; J gene: TRBJ1-1; CDR3 length: 14; CDR3 protein: CASSRQGMNTEAFF
V gene: TRBV30; J gene: TRBJ2-3; CDR3 length: 12; CDR3 protein: CAWSKGADTQYF
V gene: TRBV3-1; J gene: TRBJ2-3; CDR3 length: 16; CDR3 protein: CASSQDAAGGGDTQYF
V gene: TRBV28; J gene: TRBJ1-2; CDR3 length: 14; CDR3 protein: CASSQIQGPYGYTF
V gene: TRBV27; J gene: TRBJ2-1; CDR3 length: 14; CDR3 protein: CASSLFGFNNEQFF
V gene: TRBV5-1; J gene: TRBJ2-7; CDR3 length: 15; CDR3 protein: CASSLSKGGGYEQYF